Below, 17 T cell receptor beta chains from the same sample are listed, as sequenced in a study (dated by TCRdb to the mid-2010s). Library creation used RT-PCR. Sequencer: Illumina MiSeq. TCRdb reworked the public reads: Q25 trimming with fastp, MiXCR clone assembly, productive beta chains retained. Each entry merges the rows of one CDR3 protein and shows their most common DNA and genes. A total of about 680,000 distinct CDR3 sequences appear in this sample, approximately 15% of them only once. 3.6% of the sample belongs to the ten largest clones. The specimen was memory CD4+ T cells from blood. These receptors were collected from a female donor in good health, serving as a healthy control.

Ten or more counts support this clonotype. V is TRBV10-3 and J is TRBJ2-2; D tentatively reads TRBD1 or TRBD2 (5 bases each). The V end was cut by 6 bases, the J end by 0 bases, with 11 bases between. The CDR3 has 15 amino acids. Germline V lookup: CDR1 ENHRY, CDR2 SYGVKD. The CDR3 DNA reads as TGTGCCATCAGCCCCGGGACGGCGAACACCGGGGAGCTGTTTTTT. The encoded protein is CAISPGTANTGELFF.

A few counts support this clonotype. For the CDR3, the DNA is TGCAGTGCTTATAGCGGGAGTCTCTACGAGCAGTACTTC. Encoded protein: CSAYSGSLYEQYF. The chain joins TRBV20-1 to TRBJ2-7; 9 positions agree with TRBD2. CDR1 and CDR2 from the germline V gene are DFQATT and SNEGSKA (reference sequence). The CDR3 is 13 amino acids. V was pared by 5 bases and J by 3 bases, with 5 bases of the junction left unmatched.

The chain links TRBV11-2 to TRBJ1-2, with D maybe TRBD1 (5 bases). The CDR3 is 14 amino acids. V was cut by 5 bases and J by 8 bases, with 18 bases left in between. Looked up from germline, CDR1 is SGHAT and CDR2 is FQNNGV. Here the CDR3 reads CASSKLPGTGGYTF. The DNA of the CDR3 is TGTGCCAGCAGCAAACTACCAGGGACGGGGGGCTACACCTTC. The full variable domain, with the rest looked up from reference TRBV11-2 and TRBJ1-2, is EAGVAQSPRYKIIEKRQSVAFWCNPISGHATLYWYQQILGQGPKLLIQFQNNGVVDDSQLPKDRFSAERLKGVDSTLKIQPAKLEDSAVYLCASSKLPGTGGYTFGSGTRLTVV.

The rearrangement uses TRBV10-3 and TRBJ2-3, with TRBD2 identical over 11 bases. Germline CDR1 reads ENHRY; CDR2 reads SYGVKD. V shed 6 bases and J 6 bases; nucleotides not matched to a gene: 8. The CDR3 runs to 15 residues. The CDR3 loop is CAIRPLAGVSDTQYF. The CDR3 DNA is TGTGCCATCAGGCCACTAGCGGGAGTTTCGGATACGCAGTATTTT.

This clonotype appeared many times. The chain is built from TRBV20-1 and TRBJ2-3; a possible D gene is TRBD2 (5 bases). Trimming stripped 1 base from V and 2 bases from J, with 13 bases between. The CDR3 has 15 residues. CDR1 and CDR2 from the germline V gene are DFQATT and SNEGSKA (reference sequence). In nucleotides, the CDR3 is TGCAGTGCTAGAGTCCCAGCGGTGAACACAGATACGCAGTATTTT. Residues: CSARVPAVNTDTQYF.

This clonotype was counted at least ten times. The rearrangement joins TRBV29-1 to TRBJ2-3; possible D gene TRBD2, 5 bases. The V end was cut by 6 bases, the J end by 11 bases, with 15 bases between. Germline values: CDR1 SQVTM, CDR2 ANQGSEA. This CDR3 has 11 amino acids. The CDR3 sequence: CSVLPGIGQYF. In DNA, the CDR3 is TGCAGCGTCCTCCCGGGAATCGGGCAGTATTTT.

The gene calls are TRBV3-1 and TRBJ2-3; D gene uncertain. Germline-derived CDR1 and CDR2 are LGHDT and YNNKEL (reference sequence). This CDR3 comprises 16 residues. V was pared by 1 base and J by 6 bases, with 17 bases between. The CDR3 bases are TGTGCCAGCAGCCAAGTCGGTAGTGAATTGGCGGATACGCAGTATTTT. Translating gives CASSQVGSELADTQYF.

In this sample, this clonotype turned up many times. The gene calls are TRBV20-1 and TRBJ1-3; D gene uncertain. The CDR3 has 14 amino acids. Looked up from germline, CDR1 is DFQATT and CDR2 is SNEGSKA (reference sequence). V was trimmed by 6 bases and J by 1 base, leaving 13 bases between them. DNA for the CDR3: TGCAGTGCCCCATTAGAAGGGTCTGGAAACACCATATATTTT. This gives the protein CSAPLEGSGNTIYF.

CDR3 in amino acids: CASRKLASYLYEQYF. CDR3 DNA sequence: TGTGCCAGCAGAAAACTAGCGAGCTACCTATACGAGCAGTACTTC. J is TRBJ2-7 and V is TRBV6-2 or TRBV6-3; TRBD2 matches at 7 bases. The CDR3 covers 15 residues. Germline-derived CDR1 and CDR2 are MNHEY and SVGEGT. V shed 6 bases and J 4 bases; nucleotides not matched to a gene: 12.

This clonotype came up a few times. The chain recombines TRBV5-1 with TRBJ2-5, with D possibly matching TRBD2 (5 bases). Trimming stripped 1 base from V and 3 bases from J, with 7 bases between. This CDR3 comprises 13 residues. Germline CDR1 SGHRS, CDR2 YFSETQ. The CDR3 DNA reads TGCGCCAGCAGCTTGCAGCGGAAAGAGACCCAGTACTTC. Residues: CASSLQRKETQYF.

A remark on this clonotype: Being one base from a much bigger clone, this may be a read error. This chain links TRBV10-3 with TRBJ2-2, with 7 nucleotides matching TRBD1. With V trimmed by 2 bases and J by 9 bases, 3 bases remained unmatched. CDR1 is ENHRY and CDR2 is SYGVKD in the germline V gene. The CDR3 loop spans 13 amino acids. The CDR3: CAISEDRERELFF. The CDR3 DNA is TGTGCCATCAGTGAGGACAGGGAGAGGGAGCTGTTTTTT.

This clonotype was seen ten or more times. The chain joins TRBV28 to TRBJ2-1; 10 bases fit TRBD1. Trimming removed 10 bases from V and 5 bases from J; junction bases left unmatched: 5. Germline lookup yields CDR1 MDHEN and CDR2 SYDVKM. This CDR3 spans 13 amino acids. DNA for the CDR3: TGTGCCACCGGACAGGGGGGGGACAATGAGCAGTTCTTC. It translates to CATGQGGDNEQFF.

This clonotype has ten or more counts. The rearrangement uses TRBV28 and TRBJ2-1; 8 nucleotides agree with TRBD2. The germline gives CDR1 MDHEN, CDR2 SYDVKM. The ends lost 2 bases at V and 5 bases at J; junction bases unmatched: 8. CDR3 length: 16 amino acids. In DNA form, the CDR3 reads TGTGCCAGCAGTTTAAGGGGGGTAGCGGGAAACAATGAGCAGTTCTTC. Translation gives CASSLRGVAGNNEQFF.

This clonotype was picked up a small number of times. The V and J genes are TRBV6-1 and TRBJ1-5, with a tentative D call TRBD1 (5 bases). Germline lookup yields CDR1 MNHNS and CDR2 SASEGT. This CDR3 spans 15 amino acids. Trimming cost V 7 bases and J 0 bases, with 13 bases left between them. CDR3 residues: CASTPGGFSNQPQHF. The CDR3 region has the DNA TGTGCCAGCACCCCCGGGGGGTTTAGCAATCAGCCCCAGCATTTT.

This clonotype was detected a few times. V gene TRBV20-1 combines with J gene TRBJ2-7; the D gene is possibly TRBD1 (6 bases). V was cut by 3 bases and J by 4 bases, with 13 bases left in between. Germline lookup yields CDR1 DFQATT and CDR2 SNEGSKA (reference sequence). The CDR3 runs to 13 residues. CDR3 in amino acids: CSASGDMTYEQYF. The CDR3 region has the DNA TGCAGTGCTAGTGGGGACATGACTTACGAGCAGTACTTC.

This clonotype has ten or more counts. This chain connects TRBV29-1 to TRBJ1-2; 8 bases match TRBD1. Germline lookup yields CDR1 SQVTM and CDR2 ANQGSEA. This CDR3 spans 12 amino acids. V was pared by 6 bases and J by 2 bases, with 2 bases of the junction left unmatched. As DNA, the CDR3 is TGCAGCGTCGGACAGGGAAACTATGGCTACACCTTC. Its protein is CSVGQGNYGYTF.

CDR3 amino acids: CASSMFATGGSYNEQFF. DNA of the CDR3: TGTGCCAGTAGTATGTTTGCGACGGGAGGGTCCTACAATGAGCAGTTCTTC. The rearrangement uses TRBV19 and TRBJ2-1; 8 bases are a match to TRBD2. V was pared by 3 bases and J by 1 base, with 8 bases of the junction left unmatched. CDR1 and CDR2 (germline): LNHDA, SQIVND (reference sequence). CDR3 length: 17 amino acids.